This is a list of T cell receptor beta chains from one sample in a study of control samples from healthy donors and cancer patients. Sequencing used immunoSEQ multiplex PCR; TCRdb keeps in-frame clones, though not all of them. This table has under 300,000 clones, roughly 80% appearing once. Sequencing was performed on PBMCs. These receptors were taken from a woman aged 60-75 years with lung cancer. The CDR3 runs from the conserved cysteine through the conserved F or W. The D gene is left open where the match is weak. Clone size is shown for a subset of rows, as once, few, many or a class of expanded clone.

clone_size d_call v_call cdr3_aa
once NA TRBV3-1/TRBV3-2 CASSAKISYLWGYTF
NA TRBD1 TRBV5-1 CASSPSRGTGNSGELFF
few NA TRBV27 CATADLMPRSNQPQHF
NA NA TRBV28 CASSRPPTAGYNSPLHF
NA NA TRBV5-1 CASSLERQGRVLHF
NA NA TRBV5-1 CASSLASGPEAFF
once NA TRBV10-1 CASSANGGGYTF
NA NA TRBV2 CASSDSATNEKLFF
NA TRBD2 TRBV3-1/TRBV3-2 CASSQPREGLETQYF
NA TRBD2 TRBV10-3 CAISDPGLAGYNEQFF
NA NA TRBV18 CASSPNQGSGNTIYF
medium-sized NA TRBV6-5 CASSYTQGLESPLHF
NA TRBD1 TRBV7-9 CASSARTGSYNEQFF
few NA TRBV3-1/TRBV3-2 CASSQGSRGGISDTQYF
NA NA TRBV5-1 CASSTGLDEQFF
NA NA TRBV10-3 CAISESTVRNSYGYTF
NA NA TRBV10-2 CASSDGTGSLWNSPLHF
NA TRBD1 TRBV4-1 CASSQGSGQDRAFF
NA NA TRBV4-2 CASSQEVTGGNQPQHF
NA TRBD2 TRBV7-8 CASGLAGARSTDTQYF
NA NA TRBV5-1 CASSFNSGVAEAFF
NA TRBD1 TRBV27 CASSFSGGYYEQYF
NA NA TRBV9 CASSVAGNQPQHF
NA NA TRBV5-1 CASSPARGLYDEQFF
NA NA TRBV11-2 CASSLGRFLDTQYF
NA NA TRBV24-1 CATSPGATVGQPQHF
NA TRBD2 TRBV5-1 CASSAPGLALLNEQYF
few NA TRBV7-9 CASSPRQASSYNEQFF
once TRBD1 TRBV5-4 CASSLYRTGNTDTQYF
NA NA TRBV7-2 CASSLDWAASYEQYF
NA NA TRBV19 CASSAPGQATNEKLFF
NA NA TRBV18 CASSPELSMDQYF
NA NA TRBV28 CASSLIPLPDTEAFF
once NA TRBV28 CASRRGASHQPQHF
NA NA TRBV3-1/TRBV3-2 CASSQDDHSGNTIYF
NA TRBD1 TRBV18 CASSPLSGTEETQYF
NA NA TRBV2 CASKRDSLREQYF
NA NA TRBV15 CATSRGRGTQETQYF
NA NA TRBV9 CASNRAGSYEQYF
NA NA TRBV25-1 CASSEYKRGTNEKLFF
NA NA TRBV18 CASSPTGSSYEQYF
NA NA TRBV7-2 CASSPTGQSQPQHF
NA TRBD1 TRBV3-1/TRBV3-2 CASSQETRQGAGYTF
NA TRBD2 TRBV5-1 CASSLAGTSGRGYQETQYF
NA TRBD1 TRBV5-8 CASSLGGTGLSNQPQHF
many NA TRBV9 CASSVWAGGGVDTEAFF